A single sample gave rise to the 10 T cell receptor beta chains below, sequenced in a study of blood T cell repertoires in COVID-19. The protocol was immunoSEQ multiplex PCR, while the TCRdb copy is restricted to in-frame clones and leaves out a portion. The table has 250,000 to 350,000 clones, 80% to 90% seen once. Sequencing used peripheral blood. The source is a woman in her 30s with active or convalescent COVID-19.

This clone has a handful of counts. The chain uses TRBV9 and TRBJ1-2; tentatively, D is TRBD1 (6 bases). The germline CDR1 and CDR2 sequences are SGDLS and YYNGEE. This CDR3 contains 14 residues. Trimming cost V 0 bases and J 8 bases, with 14 bases left between them. The CDR3 DNA reads TGTGCCAGCAGCGTAGAGACAGGCACACGAGGCTACACCTTC. Translated, it gives CASSVETGTRGYTF.

The chain employs TRBV25-1 and TRBJ1-1; the D is unclear. The CDR3 sequence is 14 residues long. Germline CDR1 and CDR2: MGHDK and SYGVNS. V was shortened by 5 bases and J by 4 bases, with 14 bases between the two germline ends. The CDR3 DNA sequence: TGTGCCAGCAGTCTCGGGGTTCGTGCCACTGAAGCTTTCTTT. Amino acids: CASSLGVRATEAFF. Based on the CDR3 plus reference TRBV25-1 and TRBJ1-1, the full variable domain is EADIYQTPRYLVIGTGKKITLECSQTMGHDKMYWYQQDPGMELHLIHYSYGVNSTEKGDLSSESTVSRIRTEHFPLTLESARPSHTSQYLCASSLGVRATEAFFGQGTRLTVV.

The V gene is TRBV7-9, the J gene TRBJ2-3; no clear D gene. The CDR3 has 14 amino acids. CDR1 is SEHNR and CDR2 is FQNEAQ in the germline V gene (reference sequence). V was clipped by 1 base and J by 5 bases, with 10 bases between them. For the CDR3, the DNA is TGTGCCAGCAGCTTAGGTCTCTACGAAGATACGCAGTATTTT. This translates into CASSLGLYEDTQYF.

The chain recombines TRBV18 with TRBJ2-4; 9 bases line up with TRBD1. The CDR3 loop spans 15 amino acids. Germline CDR1 reads KGHSH; CDR2 reads LQKENI. After removal of 4 bases from V and 3 bases from J, the junction contained 4 bases not matched to a gene. The CDR3 region is CASSLRDRVKNIQYF. The DNA of the CDR3 is TGTGCCAGCTCACTCCGGGACAGGGTCAAAAACATTCAGTACTTC. Based on the CDR3 plus reference TRBV18 and TRBJ2-4, the full variable domain is NAGVMQNPRHLVRRRGQEARLRCSPMKGHSHVYWYRQLPEEGLKFMVYLQKENIIDESGMPKERFSAEFPKEGPSILRIQQVVRGDSAAYFCASSLRDRVKNIQYFGAGTRLSVL.

CDR3 region: CASSLDGQPQHF. Here the CDR3 DNA reads TGTGCCAGCAGCTTGGACGGTCAGCCCCAGCATTTT. The rearrangement joins TRBV5-4 to TRBJ1-5; D not resolved. V gave up 0 bases and J gave up 6 bases, with 4 bases separating them. Per the germline V gene, CDR1 is SGHNT and CDR2 is YYREEE (reference sequence). The CDR3 spans 12 residues.

This rearrangement joins TRBV7-2 to TRBJ1-2; D not resolved. From germline, CDR1 is SGHTA and CDR2 FQGNSA. Trimming took off 5 bases at V and 6 bases at J, with 10 bases between the two ends. This CDR3 is built from 12 residues. The CDR3 coding sequence is TGTGCCAGCAGCCTGACCGAGGATGGCTACACCTTC. Translating gives CASSLTEDGYTF.

J is TRBJ1-6 and V is TRBV27; no clear D gene. Germline V lookup: CDR1 MNHEY, CDR2 SMNVEV (reference sequence). The CDR3 sequence is 14 residues long. V dropped 3 bases and J dropped 8 bases, with 11 bases sitting between them. In nucleotides, the CDR3 is TGTGCCAGCAGTTTCTGGAGGACGGATTCACCCCTCCACTTT. Translating gives CASSFWRTDSPLHF.

The rearrangement links TRBV24-1 to TRBJ2-5; TRBD2 agrees at 10 bases. Trimming removed 3 bases from V and 5 bases from J; junction bases left unmatched: 5. The CDR3 consists of 15 residues. Germline V gives CDR1 KGHDR, CDR2 SFDVKD. Here the CDR3 reads CATSDQGAGGETQYF. The CDR3 coding sequence is TGTGCCACCAGTGATCAGGGAGCGGGGGGGGAGACCCAGTACTTC.

V and J are TRBV6-5 and TRBJ1-1; D remains unclear. CDR3 size: 14 residues. Germline V gene data show CDR1 as MNHEY and CDR2 as SVGAGI. Trimming removed 5 bases from V and 1 base from J, with 11 bases in between. The CDR3 DNA is TGTGCCAGCAGTCCCGGAGTCGCGAACACTGAAGCTTTCTTT. This codes for CASSPGVANTEAFF.

The chain uses TRBV5-1 and TRBJ1-3; D call uncertain. This CDR3 comprises 17 residues. The V and J ends lost 0 bases and 3 bases respectively, with 16 bases between them. Germline V CDR1 and CDR2: SGHRS, YFSETQ. The chain's CDR3 is CASSLDGTGMDGNTIYF. CDR3 coding DNA: TGCGCCAGCAGCTTGGACGGTACGGGAATGGATGGAAACACCATATATTTT.